What follows are 31 T cell receptor beta chains derived from one specimen sequenced in a study of cytomegalovirus exposure and HLA in healthy donors. PCR was performed using 60 Vbeta and 13 Jbeta primers. Produced via immunoSEQ multiplex PCR; TCRdb's table is partial and in-frame only. The repertoire consists of 100,000 or so clones, with under 85% occurring once and the leading ten covering 1% to 1.5%. The sample comprised PBMCs. These receptors were obtained from a middle-aged man in good health and CMV-seronegative.

The CDR3, as DNA: TGTGCCAGCAGCTCACCGGGACAGACCTACAATGAGCAGTTCTTC. It is translated as CASSSPGQTYNEQFF. V gene TRBV5-4 combines with J gene TRBJ2-1; 7 bases agree with TRBD1. V gave up 3 bases and J gave up 2 bases; unmatched junction bases: 5. CDR1 SGHNT and CDR2 YYREEE come from the germline V gene (reference sequence). The CDR3 is 15 residues long.

This sequence joins TRBV5-4 and TRBJ2-7; maybe TRBD1 (5 bases). Looked up from germline, CDR1 is SGHNT and CDR2 is YYREEE (reference sequence). The CDR3 totals 14 residues. The ends were cut back, 3 bases at V and 2 bases at J, with 12 bases in the middle. The CDR3: CASSSTGIAYEQYF. The CDR3 region has the DNA TGTGCCAGCAGCTCCACAGGCATAGCCTACGAGCAGTACTTC.

CDR3 nucleotide sequence: TGCGCCAGCAGCCAAGATACTAGTCTTGTGGATGAGCAGTTCTTC. Translation: CASSQDTSLVDEQFF. This chain joins TRBV4-1 and TRBJ2-1; tentatively, D is TRBD2 (5 bases). The CDR3 has 15 amino acids. The germline gives CDR1 MGHRA, CDR2 YSYEKL. V lost 0 bases, J lost 8 bases, and 14 bases lay in between.

The chain links TRBV6-1 to TRBJ2-7, with 11 nucleotides matching TRBD2. CDR1 is MNHNS, CDR2 SASEGT, per germline. The CDR3 sequence is 14 residues long. J gave up 0 bases and V 7 bases, and 2 bases lay outside the gene matches. The CDR3: CASKGLADSYEQYF. CDR3 DNA sequence: TGTGCCAGCAAGGGACTAGCGGACTCCTACGAGCAGTACTTC.

This chain joins TRBV7-2 and TRBJ2-3; D unclear. Germline lookup yields CDR1 SGHTA and CDR2 FQGNSA. There are 12 residues in the CDR3. Trimming pared 4 bases from V and 2 bases from J, leaving 4 bases between. CDR3 region: CASSYYTDTQYF. CDR3 bases: TGTGCCAGCAGCTACTACACAGATACGCAGTATTTT. Together with reference TRBV7-2 and TRBJ2-3, the CDR3 gives the full variable domain: GAGVSQSPSNKVTEKGKDVELRCDPISGHTALYWYRQSLGQGLEFLIYFQGNSAPDKSGLPSDRFSAERTGGSVSTLTIQRTQQEDSAVYLCASSYYTDTQYFGPGTRLTVL.

Only a few counts were recorded for this clone. The chain recombines TRBV11-3 with TRBJ1-1; D unclear. This CDR3 region has 15 residues. The germline gives CDR1 SGHNT, CDR2 YENEEA. V lost 5 bases to trimming and J lost 4 bases, with 17 bases between them. The CDR3 DNA reads TGTGCCAGCAGCCTCTACCCATCCGGGAGCACTGAAGCTTTCTTT. This gives the protein CASSLYPSGSTEAFF.

This clone was counted a single time. This chain connects TRBV7-9 to TRBJ2-7; D gene uncertain. There are 11 residues in the CDR3. Germline lookup yields CDR1 SEHNR and CDR2 FQNEAQ (reference sequence). V was clipped by 2 bases and J by 4 bases, with 3 bases between them. The CDR3 spells CASSLLYEQYF. The CDR3 DNA is TGTGCCAGCAGCTTATTATACGAGCAGTACTTC.

CDR3 loop: CASSVGVAGGQETQYF. The DNA of the CDR3 is TGTGCCAGCAGCGTAGGGGTAGCGGGGGGACAAGAGACCCAGTACTTC. The V and J genes are TRBV9 and TRBJ2-5; 10 bases align to TRBD2. In germline, CDR1 is SGDLS, CDR2 YYNGEE. This CDR3 is 16 amino acids long. V lost 0 bases and J lost 2; bases outside the gene matches: 4. The full variable domain, with the rest looked up from reference TRBV9 and TRBJ2-5, is DSGVTQTPKHLITATGQRVTLRCSPRSGDLSVYWYQQSLDQGLQFLIQYYNGEERAKGNILERFSAQQFPDLHSELNLSSLELGDSALYFCASSVGVAGGQETQYFGPGTRLLVL.

The chain has TRBV5-5 and TRBJ2-1; D remains ambiguous. Germline lookup yields CDR1 SGHKS and CDR2 YYEKEE (reference sequence). This CDR3 spans 12 amino acids. Between the trimmed V and J ends, which lost 0 bases and 10 bases, there was a span of 8 bases. In DNA, the CDR3 is TGTGCCAGCAGCTTGGTTGAGAGGGAGCAGTTCTTC. Encoded protein: CASSLVEREQFF.

The chain carries TRBV7-9 and TRBJ2-5, with 10 bases fitting TRBD2. CDR1 and CDR2 (germline): SEHNR, FQNEAQ (reference sequence). The trim removed 6 bases at V and 5 bases at J, leaving 6 bases unmatched. The CDR3 spans 14 residues. CDR3 sequence: CASSYLAGVETQYF. DNA of the CDR3: TGTGCCAGCAGTTATCTAGCGGGAGTTGAGACCCAGTACTTC.

This rearrangement joins TRBV10-3 to TRBJ2-1; weak D call: TRBD2 (6 bases). CDR3 size: 16 residues. CDR1 is ENHRY and CDR2 is SYGVKD in the germline V gene. Deletions cut 10 bases from V and 2 bases from J, with 21 bases between. The CDR3 nucleotides read TGTGCCACCGCCGGCGGGACCTCAAGTACCTACAATGAGCAGTTCTTC. Its protein product is CATAGGTSSTYNEQFF.

This clone was seen only a few times. The chain uses TRBV6-1 and TRBJ2-7; TRBD1 might be the D (5 bases). Germline V CDR1 and CDR2: MNHNS, SASEGT. The CDR3 has 15 residues. V was clipped by 2 bases and J by 3 bases, with 14 bases between them. In nucleotides, the CDR3 is TGTGCCAGCAGTGAACTCCGCAGGGTGGGCTACGAGCAGTACTTC. Translation gives CASSELRRVGYEQYF.

The V gene is TRBV7-3, the J gene TRBJ1-4; perhaps TRBD1 as D (5 bases). Germline assignment: CDR1 SGHTA and CDR2 FQGTGA. The CDR3 consists of 16 residues. Trimming left V 1 base short and J 5 bases short, with 14 bases between. The CDR3 region has the DNA TGTGCCAGCAGCTTAAAGGGCAGGGTTGCGAATGAAAAACTGTTTTTT. This codes for CASSLKGRVANEKLFF.

The J gene is TRBJ2-3, the V gene TRBV10-1; D is possibly TRBD1 (5 bases). Germline CDR1 reads WNHNN; CDR2 reads SYGVQD (reference sequence). This CDR3 comprises 15 residues. V lost 2 bases and J 6 bases, leaving 15 bases between the germline ends. The CDR3: CASSERGAGADTQYF. DNA of the CDR3: TGCGCCAGCAGTGAGCGTGGGGCCGGCGCGGATACGCAGTATTTT.

In its sample, this clone was seen once. V usage is TRBV29-1 and J usage is TRBJ2-2, with 10 bases identical to TRBD1. V was clipped by 4 bases and J by 7 bases; unmatched bases: 6. CDR3 length: 14 amino acids. Looked up from germline, CDR1 is SQVTM and CDR2 is ANQGSEA. CDR3 DNA sequence: TGCAGCGTTGGGGACAGGGGTGGGCTCGGGGAGCTGTTTTTT. Translated: CSVGDRGGLGELFF.

This clone was seen once. This chain joins TRBV5-4 and TRBJ2-2; no definite D call. This CDR3 is built from 15 residues. Trimming left V 1 base short and J 2 bases short, with 9 bases between. CDR1 SGHNT and CDR2 YYREEE come from the germline V gene (reference sequence). CDR3: CASSLRRINTGELFF. CDR3 DNA: TGTGCCAGCAGCTTGCGGAGAATTAACACCGGGGAGCTGTTTTTT. The whole variable domain, remainder taken from reference TRBV5-4 and TRBJ2-2, is ETGVTQSPTHLIKTRGQQVTLRCSSQSGHNTVSWYQQALGQGPQFIFQYYREEENGRGNFPPRFSGLQFPNYSSELNVNALELDDSALYLCASSLRRINTGELFFGEGSRLTVL.

The chain is built from TRBV29-1 and TRBJ1-2; D may be TRBD1 (5 bases). The germline V gene encodes CDR1 SQVTM and CDR2 ANQGSEA. Trimming left V 8 bases short and J 4 bases short, with 23 bases between. The CDR3 spans 15 residues. CDR3 sequence: CSPLRGETAGYGYTF. In nucleotides, the CDR3 is TGCAGCCCCCTCCGGGGTGAGACAGCGGGCTATGGCTACACCTTC. Complete variable domain (other parts from reference TRBV29-1 and TRBJ1-2): SAVISQKPSRDICQRGTSLTIQCQVDSQVTMMFWYRQQPGQSLTLIATANQGSEATYESGFVIDKFPISRPNLTFSTLTVSNMSPEDSSIYLCSPLRGETAGYGYTFGSGTRLTVV.

V gene TRBV29-1 combines with J gene TRBJ1-1, with 7 bases lining up with TRBD1. The V and J ends lost 7 bases and 0 bases, in that order; junction bases with no gene match: 5. This CDR3 region has 13 residues. Germline CDR1 is SQVTM and CDR2 is ANQGSEA. The CDR3 sequence: CSAEGQMNTEAFF. Written as DNA, the CDR3 is TGCAGCGCCGAGGGACAGATGAACACTGAAGCTTTCTTT.

The chain combines TRBV5-1 with TRBJ2-5; D is perhaps TRBD1 (5 bases). Germline V CDR1 and CDR2: SGHRS, YFSETQ. This CDR3 comprises 15 residues. Trimming cost V 3 bases and J 2 bases, with 14 bases left between them. The CDR3 spells CASSSPQVGQETQYF. CDR3 DNA sequence: TGCGCCAGCAGCTCGCCACAGGTGGGGCAAGAGACCCAGTACTTC.

The chain joins TRBV13 to TRBJ2-7, with D possibly TRBD1 on 5 matching bases. The CDR3 runs to 18 residues. Trimming pared 0 bases from V and 2 bases from J, leaving 20 bases between. CDR1 is PRHDT, CDR2 FYEKMQ, per germline (reference sequence). As DNA, the CDR3 is TGTGCCAGCAGCTTAGGCCTATCAAGGGGATCGCCTACCTACGAGCAGTACTTC. Amino acids: CASSLGLSRGSPTYEQYF.

This chain uses TRBV7-2 with TRBJ1-6; a weak D match, TRBD1 (6 bases). The CDR3 sequence is 15 residues long. Germline V gene lookup returns CDR1 SGHTA and CDR2 FQGNSA. With 6 bases removed from V and 10 bases from J, the gap between germline ends came to 19 bases. CDR3 amino acids: CASRYRDRGVSPLHF. CDR3 coding DNA: TGTGCCAGCAGATACAGGGATCGGGGCGTGTCACCCCTCCACTTT.

The chain recombines TRBV2 with TRBJ2-5, with TRBD1 identical over 9 bases. The CDR3 extends over 16 amino acids. Germline V gives CDR1 SNHLY, CDR2 FYNNEI. Trimming cost V 5 bases and J 0 bases; bases outside gene matches: 7. In DNA, the CDR3 is TGTGCCAGCAGTCGCCGGGACAGGGTAAACCAAGAGACCCAGTACTTC. It is translated as CASSRRDRVNQETQYF.

The chain couples TRBV27 to TRBJ2-1, with TRBD2 identical over 10 bases. Trimming took 6 bases from V and 6 from J; bases not matched to a gene: 8. The germline V gene encodes CDR1 MNHEY and CDR2 SMNVEV (reference sequence). This CDR3 contains 15 residues. This chain's CDR3 is CASRKRAGGSNEQFF. The CDR3 DNA reads as TGTGCCAGCAGAAAGAGAGCGGGAGGGAGCAATGAGCAGTTCTTC.

The chain employs TRBV4-1 and TRBJ1-1, with a tentative D call TRBD1 (5 bases). V lost 5 bases to trimming and J lost 5 bases, with 18 bases between them. From germline, CDR1 is MGHRA and CDR2 YSYEKL. The CDR3 has 15 residues. DNA for the CDR3: TGCGCCAGCAGCTACAAACGGGGGGGAGGGACTGAAGCTTTCTTT. Residues: CASSYKRGGGTEAFF.

The J gene is TRBJ2-7, the V gene TRBV4-1, with 14 bases lining up with TRBD2. CDR1 is MGHRA and CDR2 is YSYEKL in the germline V gene. The V and J ends lost 4 bases and 7 bases, in that order; junction bases with no gene match: 9. The CDR3 contains 16 residues. The CDR3 DNA is TGCGCCAGCAGCCCGGGACTAGCGGGAGTCACCGGGGAGCAGTACTTC. It encodes CASSPGLAGVTGEQYF.

V gene TRBV7-2 combines with J gene TRBJ2-7; 9 bases fit TRBD1. V shed 4 bases, J shed 5 bases, and the junction held 9 bases outside the gene matches. In germline, CDR1 is SGHTA, CDR2 FQGNSA. The CDR3 length is 15 residues. This CDR3 reads CASSSRTGAIHEQYF. CDR3 sequence (DNA): TGTGCCAGCAGCTCTCGGACAGGGGCGATCCACGAGCAGTACTTC.

V is TRBV30 and J is TRBJ2-3; TRBD1 aligns across 11 bases. The germline gives CDR1 GTSNPN, CDR2 SVGIG (reference sequence). The junction had 3 bases not matched to a gene; V was cut back by 5 bases and J by 5 bases. The CDR3 has 13 amino acids. CDR3 loop: CAWGQGAGDTQYF. The CDR3 nucleotides read TGTGCCTGGGGACAGGGGGCGGGAGATACGCAGTATTTT. The full variable domain, rest sourced from reference TRBV30 and TRBJ2-3, is SQTIHQWPATLVQPVGSPLSLECTVEGTSNPNLYWYRQAAGRGLQLLFYSVGIGQISSEVPQNLSASRPQDRQFILSSKKLLLSDSGFYLCAWGQGAGDTQYFGPGTRLTVL.

The V gene is TRBV5-1, the J gene TRBJ2-7; 8 bases are shared with TRBD2. Germline CDR1 SGHRS, CDR2 YFSETQ. This CDR3 has 15 residues. V was pared by 4 bases and J by 3 bases, with 9 bases of the junction left unmatched. CDR3 region: CASSGGTSVGYEQYF. CDR3 sequence (DNA): TGCGCCAGCAGCGGGGGGACTAGTGTTGGCTACGAGCAGTACTTC.

The CDR3 bases are TGTGCCAGCAGCCAACCCGACAGGGCCGAGCAGTACTTC. It translates to CASSQPDRAEQYF. V usage is TRBV7-9 and J usage is TRBJ2-7; 7 positions agree with TRBD1. V was clipped by 5 bases and J by 6 bases; unmatched bases: 7. CDR3 length: 13 residues. Germline assignment: CDR1 SEHNR and CDR2 FQNEAQ (reference sequence).

The chain joins TRBV2 to TRBJ2-5; 10 bases fit TRBD1. CDR3 size: 16 residues. The V gene's germline CDR1 is SNHLY and CDR2 FYNNEI. The junction had 12 bases not matched to a gene; V was cut back by 6 bases and J by 5 bases. In DNA, the CDR3 is TGTGCCAGCAGCGGAATCCGGACAGGGGGAGAGGAGACCCAGTACTTC. Its protein product is CASSGIRTGGEETQYF.

The rearrangement uses TRBV5-8 and TRBJ2-7; D may be TRBD2 (6 bases). The V gene's germline CDR1 is SGHTS and CDR2 YDEGEE. CDR3 size: 16 residues. V shed 4 bases and J shed 3 bases, with 20 bases lying between them. Written as DNA, the CDR3 is TGTGCCAGCAGCCAGGGCGAAGGGGCGGGGATCTACGAGCAGTACTTC. Its translation: CASSQGEGAGIYEQYF.